These 10 T cell receptor beta chains were all obtained from the same sample, sequenced in a study of immune evolution from preneoplasia to lung adenocarcinoma. Only in-frame clones appear in the TCRdb table, and some are missing; sequencing was by immunoSEQ multiplex PCR. The sample shows some 12,000 clones, approximately 81% of them seen only once. Sequenced material: FFPE tissue from an adenomatous hyperplasia lung lesion. Subset given: atypical adenomatous hyperplasia (AAH), lung preneoplasia. The receptors here all came from a person aged 45-69 years with lung adenocarcinoma.

The rearrangement uses TRBV20-1 and TRBJ2-7; D tentatively fits TRBD1 or TRBD2 (6 bases each). CDR3 length: 11 amino acids. Trimming left V 2 bases short and J 9 bases short, with 11 bases between. The germline gives CDR1 DFQATT, CDR2 SNEGSKA (reference sequence). CDR3 loop: CSARPGEVQYF. For the CDR3, the DNA is TGCAGTGCTAGACCAGGGGAGGTGCAGTACTTC.

The chain carries TRBV7-7 and TRBJ2-5, with D perhaps TRBD1 (5 bases). Trimming stripped 2 bases from V and 5 bases from J, with 6 bases between. Germline V gives CDR1 SSHAT, CDR2 FNYEAQ (reference sequence). There are 12 residues in the CDR3. CDR3 in DNA: TGTGCCAGCAGCTTAAAGGGGGAGACCCAGTACTTC. This translates into CASSLKGETQYF.

The rearrangement joins TRBV7-8 to TRBJ2-7; a possible D gene is TRBD2 (5 bases). CDR1 and CDR2 from the germline V gene are SGHVS and FQNEAQ. Trimming removed 7 bases at V and 5 bases at J, with 9 bases between. The CDR3 spans 11 residues. The CDR3 nucleotides are TGTGCCAGCATCCTCGGGGACGAGCAGTACTTC. Translated: CASILGDEQYF.

The rearrangement uses TRBV11-3 and TRBJ2-1; D unresolved. The CDR3 extends over 14 amino acids. Germline V lookup: CDR1 SGHNT, CDR2 YENEEA. Trimming took 0 bases from V and 7 from J, leaving 10 bases between them. CDR3 DNA: TGTGCCAGCAGCTTAGACCCTGCCCTGAATGAGCAGTTCTTC. Protein product: CASSLDPALNEQFF.

The chain carries TRBV7-6 and TRBJ2-5; D gene ambiguous. The germline V gene has CDR1 SGHVS and CDR2 FNYEAQ. The CDR3 is made up of 15 amino acids. Trimming took 2 bases from V and 5 from J, leaving 15 bases between them. The CDR3 region has the DNA TGTGCCAGCAGCTTACGATTACCCGGTGGGGAGACCCAGTACTTC. This sequence encodes CASSLRLPGGETQYF.

Only one count was recorded for this clone. V usage is TRBV28 and J usage is TRBJ1-5, with D unclear. Trimming took off 6 bases at V and 0 bases at J, with 9 bases between the two ends. The CDR3 is 14 residues long. CDR1 and CDR2 from the germline V gene are MDHEN and SYDVKM. CDR3 residues: CASSVPNSNQPQHF. The CDR3 coding sequence is TGTGCCAGCAGCGTCCCTAATAGCAATCAGCCCCAGCATTTT.

The chain couples TRBV30 to TRBJ1-3; 8 bases are shared with TRBD1. This CDR3 has 15 residues. Germline V gene lookup returns CDR1 GTSNPN and CDR2 SVGIG (reference sequence). The junction had 5 bases not matched to a gene; V was cut back by 3 bases and J by 1 base. The CDR3 DNA sequence: TGTGCCTGGAGGCCGCAGGGGGCTTCTGGAAACACCATATATTTT. This gives the protein CAWRPQGASGNTIYF.

The CDR3 here is CASSLAETNYGYTF. For the CDR3, the DNA is TGTGCCAGCAGCCTGGCAGAGACTAACTATGGCTACACCTTC. The J gene is TRBJ1-2, the V gene TRBV7-8; D ambiguous. The germline V gene encodes CDR1 SGHVS and CDR2 FQNEAQ. This CDR3 has 14 amino acids. V lost 5 bases and J lost 0, with 10 bases in between.

This chain connects TRBV4-1 to TRBJ2-2; TRBD1 or TRBD2 may be the D gene (6 bases each). The V gene lost 3 bases and the J gene lost 4 bases, with 18 bases spanning the gap. Germline V lookup: CDR1 MGHRA, CDR2 YSYEKL. The CDR3 is 17 amino acids. CDR3 residues: CASSHEGGRALTGELFF. CDR3 DNA: TGCGCCAGCAGCCACGAGGGGGGAAGAGCCCTCACCGGGGAGCTGTTTTTT.

The chain is built from TRBV2 and TRBJ2-5; TRBD2 aligns across 7 bases. The CDR3 spans 16 residues. Germline assignment: CDR1 SNHLY and CDR2 FYNNEI. V dropped 0 bases and J dropped 4; count of bases not matched to a gene: 8. This chain's CDR3 is CASSEALAELSETQYF. DNA for the CDR3: TGTGCCAGCAGTGAAGCGCTAGCGGAACTTTCAGAGACCCAGTACTTC.